This TCR beta chain was sequenced during a study of T cell clones after liver transplantation. The table came from immunoSEQ multiplex PCR; TCRdb's copy has only in-frame clones and leaves some out. The table includes about 45,000 clones, more than 70% detected once. V lost 0 bases and J lost 4, with 12 bases in between. CDR1 and CDR2 from the germline V gene are KGHSH and LQKENI. The CDR3 length is 16 residues. The J gene is TRBJ2-2, the V gene TRBV18, with D possibly being TRBD1 or TRBD2 (5 bases each). The clonotype originates from a human patient who received a liver transplant. These T cells may partly come from the graft donor. The sample consisted of CD4+ T cells from blood, taken 24 months after liver transplant. CDR3 sequence: CASSPPSGRATGELFF. The DNA for the CDR3 is TGTGCCAGCTCACCACCATCAGGGCGGGCCACCGGGGAGCTGTTTTTT.